These 12 T cell receptor beta chains were all obtained from the same sample, sequenced in a study of Ad26.COV2.S vaccination and SARS-CoV-2 variants. Treatment given: approximately 18 received Ad26.COV2.S at low or high dose, single or two shots; roughly 5 received placebo; per-sample allocation not given. Vaccine and placebo recipients were sampled on day 63 after the first injection. Method: immunoSEQ multiplex PCR; TCRdb's copy keeps in-frame clones and lacks some. The sample comprises some 640,000 clones, roughly 90% of which are singletons, and 1.5% rests with the top ten. Sequenced here: peripheral blood, sampled in a trial of Ad26.COV2.S vaccine versus placebo. These TCRs come from a person between 18 and 59 years old who received the Ad26.COV2.S COVID-19 vaccine or a placebo.

This chain connects TRBV7-9 to TRBJ2-2; D not certain. Trimming stripped 4 bases from V and 2 bases from J, with 8 bases between. Germline CDR1 is SEHNR and CDR2 is FQNEAQ (reference sequence). The CDR3 is 14 amino acids. DNA for the CDR3: TGTGCCAGCAGCTACACATTAAACACCGGGGAGCTGTTTTTT. Translation gives CASSYTLNTGELFF. The full variable domain, completed using reference TRBV7-9 and TRBJ2-2, is DTGVSQNPRHKITKRGQNVTFRCDPISEHNRLYWYRQTLGQGPEFLTYFQNEAQLEKSRLLSDRFSAERPKGSFSTLEIQRTEQGDSAMYLCASSYTLNTGELFFGEGSRLTVL.

The rearrangement joins TRBV5-1 to TRBJ1-5; D is undetermined. The CDR3 length is 15 residues. The germline V and J ends were trimmed by 4 bases and 4 bases, with 15 bases remaining between them. The V gene's germline CDR1 is SGHRS and CDR2 YFSETQ. The CDR3 is CASSPGTLLNQPQHF. Written as DNA, the CDR3 is TGCGCCAGCAGCCCGGGAACCCTGTTAAATCAGCCCCAGCATTTT.

In its sample, this clone was seen a few times. V usage is TRBV20-1 and J usage is TRBJ2-7; TRBD2 might be the D (5 bases). The length of the CDR3 is 11 residues. The V gene's germline CDR1 is DFQATT and CDR2 SNEGSKA (reference sequence). Trimming took off 7 bases at V and 5 bases at J, with 12 bases between the two ends. CDR3 in amino acids: CSGVRRDEQYF. DNA of the CDR3: TGCAGTGGGGTTCGGCGGGACGAGCAGTACTTC.

Many counts were recorded for this clone. The chain uses TRBV28 and TRBJ2-7; 7 nucleotides align to TRBD2. The CDR3 loop spans 18 amino acids. After removal of 2 bases from V and 1 base from J, the junction contained 14 bases not matched to a gene. Germline V lookup: CDR1 MDHEN, CDR2 SYDVKM. CDR3 sequence: CASSLGGLLAYPSYEQYF. The DNA for the CDR3 is TGTGCCAGCAGTTTAGGCGGACTACTAGCGTACCCATCCTACGAGCAGTACTTC. The variable domain in full, with the rest retrieved from reference TRBV28 and TRBJ2-7, is DVKVTQSSRYLVKRTGEKVFLECVQDMDHENMFWYRQDPGLGLRLIYFSYDVKMKEKGDIPEGYSVSREKKERFSLILESASTNQTSMYLCASSLGGLLAYPSYEQYFGPGTRLTVT.

The chain is built from TRBV3-1 (or the pseudogene TRBV3-2) and TRBJ2-1; D not resolved. The CDR3 runs to 16 residues. V dropped 2 bases and J dropped 3 bases, with 14 bases sitting between them. The V gene's germline CDR1 is LGHDT and CDR2 YNNKEL (reference sequence). The CDR3 loop is CASSQSFQQHYNEQFF. CDR3 nucleotides: TGTGCCAGCAGCCAATCGTTCCAACAGCACTACAATGAGCAGTTCTTC.

The rearrangement joins TRBV7-2 to TRBJ1-1, with D tentatively TRBD1 (5 bases). There are 15 residues in the CDR3. Germline V gene data show CDR1 as SGHTA and CDR2 as FQGNSA. Trimming cost V 0 bases and J 1 base, with 9 bases left between them. This CDR3 reads CASSLALTGNTEAFF. The CDR3 DNA follows: TGTGCCAGCAGCTTAGCCCTAACAGGGAACACTGAAGCTTTCTTT.

V gene TRBV21-1 combines with J gene TRBJ1-1; the table's D call TRBD1 went unverified against the DNA. TRBV21-1 is annotated as a pseudogene. This CDR3 region has 13 residues. CDR3 sequence (DNA): TGTGCCAGCAGTGGCAGGGAGAACACTGAAGCTTTCTTT. Translated: CASSGRENTEAFF.

This clone has only one observation. The rearrangement uses TRBV15 and TRBJ2-3; D might be TRBD1 or TRBD2, each matching 5 bases. The CDR3 runs to 14 residues. Trimming left V 3 bases short and J 9 bases short, with 16 bases between. CDR1 LNHNV and CDR2 YYDKDF come from the germline V gene (reference sequence). CDR3 DNA sequence: TGTGCCACCAGCAGGAGGGGACCTCTAGAAACGCAGTATTTT. Protein: CATSRRGPLETQYF.

The chain combines TRBV18 with TRBJ1-6, with D unclear. The CDR3 is 16 residues long. V was pared by 1 base and J by 2 bases, with 9 bases between. The germline CDR1 and CDR2 sequences are KGHSH and LQKENI. This CDR3 is CASSPQDLTYNSPLHF. The CDR3 DNA reads TGTGCCAGCTCACCACAGGACTTGACCTATAATTCACCCCTCCACTTT.

The J gene is TRBJ2-4, the V gene TRBV27; D remains ambiguous. The CDR3 totals 18 residues. Germline values: CDR1 MNHEY, CDR2 SMNVEV (reference sequence). V lost 0 bases to trimming and J lost 1 base, with 16 bases between them. The CDR3 here is CASSLSAPTGTAKNIQYF. The DNA for the CDR3 is TGTGCCAGCAGTTTATCGGCCCCAACCGGCACGGCCAAAAACATTCAGTACTTC.

The chain couples TRBV15 to TRBJ2-7, with D tentatively TRBD1 (5 bases). Trimming shortened V by 0 bases and J by 6 bases, and 12 bases separated the two germline ends. The CDR3 runs 14 residues. Per germline, CDR1 LNHNV and CDR2 YYDKDF (reference sequence). CDR3 in amino acids: CATSRDGHTSEQYF. CDR3 bases: TGTGCCACCAGCAGAGATGGACACACATCCGAGCAGTACTTC.

The V gene is TRBV7-2, the J gene TRBJ1-1; D gene unclear. V lost 6 bases, J lost 4 bases, and 15 bases lay in between. The CDR3 totals 14 residues. Germline CDR1 and CDR2: SGHTA and FQGNSA. CDR3 sequence: CASRRLPAGTEAFF. DNA for the CDR3: TGTGCCAGCAGGAGGCTCCCGGCGGGCACTGAAGCTTTCTTT.